This T cell receptor (beta chain) was identified during a study of T-cell memory formation after mild COVID-19. Study-level background: Largely, TCR clusters stayed within a single donor. Findings and limits, study-wide: For contracting clones, CD4+ ones sat mainly in CM and EM, CD8+ in EMRA. CD4/CD8 balance characterized clones contracting day 15 to 85, and CD4+ skew characterized later expanders.

UMIs and sample barcodes were carried by the TCR alpha and TCR beta cDNA libraries that 5'RACE produced using constant-segment primers. TCRdb redid the calling of the 5' RACE reads with MiXCR, one entry per CDR3 protein. The data show under 300,000 distinct CDR3 sequences, with about a sixth seen just once and 3.5% held by the top ten. This clonotype has a handful of counts. Its antigen is unidentified. The germline V gene has CDR1 SGHRS and CDR2 YFSETQ. The CDR3 consists of 15 residues. The V end was cut by 2 bases, the J end by 4 bases, with 16 bases between. The sequence was collected from a man in his late teens or twenties who had mild COVID-19 (a few samples of this study predate the infection). Cell type and time point are not known. This sequence joins TRBV5-1 and TRBJ2-7, with D perhaps TRBD1 or TRBD2 (7 bases each). Sequencing was carried out using PBMCs or a T cell subset sorted from them (not recorded which). The CDR3 sequence is CASSFQGGLGYEQYF. CDR3 nucleotides: TGCGCCAGCAGCTTCCAGGGGGGGTTGGGGTACGAGCAGTACTTC.